This T cell receptor beta chain was captured in a study of regulatory and conventional T cells in RAG deficiency. Overall study results and limits: Omenn patients showed >85% Treg-Tconv overlap and shorter CDR3 lengths.

Blood CD4+ CD25-low CD127-high conventional T cells supplied the genomic DNA template. On this clone: As yet, its antigen is unknown.

TCRdb's copy holds only in-frame clones and misses some; the assay was immunoSEQ multiplex PCR. The table lists about 30,000 clones, approximately 96% of them singletons. These data also featured in a second study, about regulatory T cells. That publication notes: Primers: 52 TRBV forward and 13 TRBJ reverse. Patient repertoires had restricted TRB V-J pairs and skewed V and J usage, most in Tregs.

The sequencing sample was made of CD25- CD4+ T cells sorted from blood. This receptor was obtained from a human donor in good health.

CDR3 nucleotides: TGCGCCAGCAGCCAGGGGACTAGCGGGCCCTACGAGCAGTACTTC. It is translated as CASSQGTSGPYEQYF. The chain combines TRBV5-1 with TRBJ2-7, with TRBD2 matching over 12 bases. Germline V gene data show CDR1 as SGHRS and CDR2 as YFSETQ. The CDR3 consists of 15 residues. V lost 4 bases and J lost 2; bases outside the gene matches: 4.